This TCR beta chain was identified during a study of shared clonotypes between healthy human individuals. Some clones are missing from TCRdb's copy, which holds only in-frame ones; the method was immunoSEQ multiplex PCR. The data contain some 980,000 clones, 70% to 85% of them singletons. Trimming left V 1 base short and J 5 bases short, with 11 bases between. This CDR3 has 15 amino acids. Per the germline V gene, CDR1 is SGHAT and CDR2 is FQNNGV. Sequenced material: memory CD4+ T cells sorted from blood. Sample subset: CD45RA-negative fraction. The clonotype comes from a man between 18 and 29 years old in good health. The chain couples TRBV11-2 to TRBJ2-2; unclear D gene. The CDR3 sequence is CASSLAGHATGELFF. Written as DNA, the CDR3 is TGTGCCAGCAGCTTAGCGGGCCACGCGACCGGGGAGCTGTTTTTT.